This T cell receptor beta chain derives from a study of blood T cells in healthy people across ages. A sample-barcoded 5' primer and a J-beta primer mix were used in a second PCR of roughly 6 to 11 cycles. TCRdb reprocessed the 5' RACE reads via MiXCR and lists one record per CDR3 protein. The sample includes about 1,600,000 distinct CDR3 sequences, approximately 40% seen only once; the top ten take 7.9%. CDR1 is SGDLS and CDR2 is YYNGEE in the germline V gene. Trimming pared 0 bases from V and 0 bases from J, leaving 10 bases between. The CDR3 length is 16 residues. This clonotype was seen a handful of times.

The chain recombines TRBV9 with TRBJ2-1; D not certain. Sequencing was carried out using blood. This receptor was taken from a young woman in good health. The DNA of the CDR3 is TGTGCCAGCAGCGTAGCTACGGCGAGCTCCTACAATGAGCAGTTCTTC. Translation: CASSVATASSYNEQFF.